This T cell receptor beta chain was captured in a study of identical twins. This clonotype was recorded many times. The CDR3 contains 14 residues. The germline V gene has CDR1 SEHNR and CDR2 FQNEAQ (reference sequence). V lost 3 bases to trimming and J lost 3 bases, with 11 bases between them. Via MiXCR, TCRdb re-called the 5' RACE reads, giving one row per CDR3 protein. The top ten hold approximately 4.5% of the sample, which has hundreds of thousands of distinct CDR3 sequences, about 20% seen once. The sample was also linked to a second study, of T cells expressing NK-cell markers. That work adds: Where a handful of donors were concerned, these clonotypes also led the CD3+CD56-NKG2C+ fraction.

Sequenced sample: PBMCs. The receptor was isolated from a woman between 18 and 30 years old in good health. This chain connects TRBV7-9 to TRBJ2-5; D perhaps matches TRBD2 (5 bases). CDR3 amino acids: CASSFPLGKETQYF. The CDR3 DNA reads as TGTGCCAGCAGCTTTCCACTAGGGAAAGAGACCCAGTACTTC.